This T cell receptor (beta chain) was recorded in a study of shared T cell receptors in the human thymus. TCRdb's copy holds only in-frame clones and misses some; the assay was immunoSEQ multiplex PCR. Among about 660,000 clones, roughly 86% were seen once, and the ten largest hold over 0.008%. Germline V gene lookup returns CDR1 SGHDN and CDR2 FVKESK. The CDR3 has 14 amino acids. V was pared by 3 bases and J by 9 bases, with 15 bases between. This sample also belongs to another study, concerning human thymus T cells. Turning to that study: The donor group consisted of healthy Finnish infants who were having corrective surgery for congenital heart defects. Thymic resections from corrective heart surgery supplied the tissue. Usage of V and J genes appeared biased in thymic and blood repertoires. Related research reported highly overlapping thymic repertoires among unrelated individuals.

The chain combines TRBV14 with TRBJ2-4; D is perhaps TRBD2 (6 bases). The receptor comes from a boy less than two years old with a congenital heart defect. Input material: thymocytes. The CDR3 nucleotides are TGTGCCAGCAGCCACGGAGGGGAAGGAGGCATTCAGTACTTC. Its translation: CASSHGGEGGIQYF.